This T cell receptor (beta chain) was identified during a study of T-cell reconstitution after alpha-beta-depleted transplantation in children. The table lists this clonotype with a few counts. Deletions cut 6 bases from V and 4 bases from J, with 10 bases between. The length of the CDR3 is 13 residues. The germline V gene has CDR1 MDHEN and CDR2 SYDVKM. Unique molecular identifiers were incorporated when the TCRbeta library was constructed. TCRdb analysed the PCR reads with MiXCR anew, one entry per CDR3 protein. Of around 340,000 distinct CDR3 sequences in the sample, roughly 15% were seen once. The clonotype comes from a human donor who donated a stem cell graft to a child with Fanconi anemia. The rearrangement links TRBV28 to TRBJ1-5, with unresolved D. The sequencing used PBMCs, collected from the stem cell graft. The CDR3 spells CASRSLLNQPQHF. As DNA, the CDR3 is TGTGCCAGCAGATCCCTTCTGAATCAGCCCCAGCATTTT.